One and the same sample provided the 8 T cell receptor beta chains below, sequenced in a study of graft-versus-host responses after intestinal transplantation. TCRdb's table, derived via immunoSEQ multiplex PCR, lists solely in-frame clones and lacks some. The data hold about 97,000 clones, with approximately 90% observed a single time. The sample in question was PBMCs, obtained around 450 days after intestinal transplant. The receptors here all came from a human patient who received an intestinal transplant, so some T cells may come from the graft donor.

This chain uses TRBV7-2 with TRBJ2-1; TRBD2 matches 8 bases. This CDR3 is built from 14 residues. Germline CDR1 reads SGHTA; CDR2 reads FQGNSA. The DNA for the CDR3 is TGTGCAGTTGGGTCGCGGGGGGCCCACAATGAGCAGTTCTTC. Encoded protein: CAVGSRGAHNEQFF.

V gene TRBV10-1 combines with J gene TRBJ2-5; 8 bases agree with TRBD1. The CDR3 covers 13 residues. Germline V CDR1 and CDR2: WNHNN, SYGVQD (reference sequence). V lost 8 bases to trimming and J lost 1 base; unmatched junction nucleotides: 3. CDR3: CASEQGAQETQYF. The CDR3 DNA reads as TGCGCCAGCGAGCAGGGGGCCCAAGAGACCCAGTACTTC.

This chain's CDR3 is CSVLWPGAYGYTF. CDR3 nucleotides: TGCAGCGTGCTCTGGCCGGGGGCATATGGCTACACCTTC. This chain joins TRBV29-1 and TRBJ1-2; weak D call: TRBD1 (6 bases). The V gene's germline CDR1 is SQVTM and CDR2 ANQGSEA. The CDR3 runs 13 residues. The V end was cut by 6 bases, the J end by 5 bases, with 16 bases between.

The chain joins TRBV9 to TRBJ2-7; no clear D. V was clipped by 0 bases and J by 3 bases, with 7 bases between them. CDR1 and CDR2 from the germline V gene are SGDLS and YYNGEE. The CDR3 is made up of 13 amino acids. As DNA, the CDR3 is TGTGCCAGCAGCGTAGAGGACGGCTACGAGCAGTACTTC. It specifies CASSVEDGYEQYF.

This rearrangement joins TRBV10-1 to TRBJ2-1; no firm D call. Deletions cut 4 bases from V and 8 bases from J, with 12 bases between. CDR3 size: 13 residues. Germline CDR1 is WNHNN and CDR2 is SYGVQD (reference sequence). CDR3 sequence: CASSGAAGHEQFF. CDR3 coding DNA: TGCGCCAGCAGTGGTGCAGCCGGCCATGAGCAGTTCTTC.

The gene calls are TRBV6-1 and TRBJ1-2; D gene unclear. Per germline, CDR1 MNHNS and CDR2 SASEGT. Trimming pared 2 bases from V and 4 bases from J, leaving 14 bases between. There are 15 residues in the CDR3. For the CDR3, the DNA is TGTGCCAGCAGTGAAAGATCTGGAACTATCTATGGCTACACCTTC. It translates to CASSERSGTIYGYTF.

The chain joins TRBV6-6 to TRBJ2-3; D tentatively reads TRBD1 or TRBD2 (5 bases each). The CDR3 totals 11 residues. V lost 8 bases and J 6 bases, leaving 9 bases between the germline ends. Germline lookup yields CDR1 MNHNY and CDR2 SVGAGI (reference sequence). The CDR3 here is CASRWGDTQYF. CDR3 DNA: TGTGCCAGCCGGTGGGGGGATACGCAGTATTTT.

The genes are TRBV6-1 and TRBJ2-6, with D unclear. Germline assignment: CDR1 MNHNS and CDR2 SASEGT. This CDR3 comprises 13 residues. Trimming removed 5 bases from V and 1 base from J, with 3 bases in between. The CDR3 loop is CASSTSGANVLTF. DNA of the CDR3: TGTGCCAGCAGTACGTCTGGGGCCAACGTCCTGACTTTC.